A single sample gave rise to the 16 T cell receptor beta chains below, sequenced in a study of blood T cell repertoires in COVID-19. Only in-frame clones appear in the TCRdb table, and some are missing; sequencing was by immunoSEQ multiplex PCR. The sample lists 400,000 to 450,000 clones; about nine tenths were seen once. Sample: peripheral blood. These receptors all come from a woman aged 45-60 years with COVID-19, enrolled during active disease.

This chain connects TRBV5-6 to TRBJ2-3, with 7 positions matching TRBD1. The CDR3 length is 15 residues. Germline CDR1 is SGHDT and CDR2 is YYEEEE. Trimming at V came to 0 bases and at J to 0 bases, leaving 1 base not matched to a gene. The CDR3 spells CASSLGGQSTDTQYF. CDR3 coding DNA: TGTGCCAGCAGCTTGGGGGGACAGAGCACAGATACGCAGTATTTT.

The rearrangement links TRBV19 to TRBJ1-1; D possibly corresponds to TRBD1 (6 bases). In germline, CDR1 is LNHDA, CDR2 SQIVND (reference sequence). The CDR3 extends over 13 amino acids. Trimming cost V 3 bases and J 6 bases, with 11 bases left between them. In DNA, the CDR3 is TGTGCCAGTAGTATCTCAGGGGACCCTGAAGCTTTCTTT. It yields the protein CASSISGDPEAFF.

As regards this clone: This specimen includes other DNA sequences encoding the same CDR3. This rearrangement joins TRBV2 to TRBJ2-1, with TRBD1 matching over 9 bases. This CDR3 is built from 14 residues. CDR1 and CDR2 (germline): SNHLY, FYNNEI. The V and J ends lost 6 bases and 4 bases, in that order; junction bases with no gene match: 4. The CDR3 here is CASRAGTGYNEQFF. For the CDR3, the DNA is TGTGCCAGCAGAGCCGGGACAGGGTACAATGAGCAGTTCTTC.

The chain joins TRBV11-2 to TRBJ2-1; TRBD2 aligns across 12 bases. Germline V gives CDR1 SGHAT, CDR2 FQNNGV. J was trimmed by 5 bases and V by 5 bases; bases with no gene match: 4. This CDR3 comprises 15 residues. The CDR3 spells CASSRTSGVNNEQFF. The CDR3 coding sequence is TGTGCCAGCAGCCGGACTAGCGGGGTAAACAATGAGCAGTTCTTC.

The gene calls are TRBV6-1 and TRBJ1-4; D is possibly TRBD1 (5 bases). Trimming left V 0 bases short and J 9 bases short, with 11 bases between. Germline CDR1 MNHNS, CDR2 SASEGT. The CDR3 loop spans 14 amino acids. CDR3 protein: CASSEAVTVKKLFF. In DNA, the CDR3 is TGTGCCAGCAGTGAAGCTGTGACAGTTAAAAAACTGTTTTTT.

This clone was observed once. The V gene is TRBV25-1, the J gene TRBJ1-6; unclear D gene. Trimming removed 2 bases from V and 0 bases from J, with 8 bases in between. Germline assignment: CDR1 MGHDK and CDR2 SYGVNS. The CDR3 is made up of 16 amino acids. The CDR3 bases are TGTGCCAGCAGTGAACAATACAGCTCCTATAATTCACCCCTCCACTTT. This sequence encodes CASSEQYSSYNSPLHF.

This clone was counted a few times. This sequence joins TRBV4-2 and TRBJ1-5; D is unclear. Germline assignment: CDR1 LGHNA and CDR2 YNFKEQ. CDR3 length: 12 amino acids. V was trimmed by 0 bases and J by 9 bases, leaving 6 bases between them. CDR3 amino acids: CASSQEAGPQHF. In DNA form, the CDR3 reads TGTGCCAGCAGCCAAGAAGCGGGGCCCCAGCATTTT.

In DNA, the CDR3 is TGTGCAAGTCGCTTAGAACGGACAGGGAATTCACCCCTCCACTTT. It yields the protein CASRLERTGNSPLHF. The chain uses TRBV12-2 and TRBJ1-6; the table's D gene call, TRBD1, was not cross checked with the DNA. TRBV12-2 corresponds to a pseudogene. The CDR3 is 15 amino acids.

The chain carries TRBV6-4 and TRBJ2-1; D remains ambiguous. V lost 2 bases, J lost 5 bases, and 10 bases lay in between. Per germline, CDR1 MRHNA and CDR2 SNTAGT. CDR3 length equals 14 residues. The CDR3 nucleotides are TGTGCCAGCAGTGACACTTGGGCCAACAATGAGCAGTTCTTC. It yields the protein CASSDTWANNEQFF.

The J gene is TRBJ1-1, the V gene TRBV18; D not resolved. This CDR3 region has 13 residues. The germline gives CDR1 KGHSH, CDR2 LQKENI. V was clipped by 3 bases and J by 6 bases, with 11 bases between them. The CDR3 spells CASSPGGRAEAFF. As DNA, the CDR3 is TGTGCCAGCTCACCCGGAGGGAGGGCTGAAGCTTTCTTT.

The V gene is TRBV30, the J gene TRBJ2-7; D is possibly TRBD1 (6 bases). The CDR3 consists of 13 residues. CDR1 GTSNPN and CDR2 SVGIG come from the germline V gene (reference sequence). The V and J ends lost 4 bases and 4 bases respectively, with 14 bases between them. CDR3 loop: CAWKGGPIYEQYF. The CDR3 DNA reads TGTGCCTGGAAAGGGGGACCGATTTACGAGCAGTACTTC.

The chain links TRBV18 to TRBJ1-1; D is possibly TRBD1 (5 bases). Trimming cost V 6 bases and J 2 bases, with 16 bases left between them. Germline CDR1 reads KGHSH; CDR2 reads LQKENI. CDR3 length: 15 residues. Here the CDR3 DNA reads TGTGCCAGCTCCTCTATGAAGGGGCCTAACACTGAAGCTTTCTTT. Translated: CASSSMKGPNTEAFF.

The rearrangement links TRBV2 to TRBJ1-2; D gene uncertain. Trimming cost V 7 bases and J 0 bases, with 15 bases left between them. The CDR3 loop spans 15 amino acids. Germline CDR1 is SNHLY and CDR2 is FYNNEI. The CDR3 nucleotides are TGTGCCAGCACTGTAGTACAGAGTGCTAACTATGGCTACACCTTC. It yields the protein CASTVVQSANYGYTF.

V gene TRBV24-1 combines with J gene TRBJ2-7; 9 bases map to TRBD1. Germline loops: CDR1 KGHDR, CDR2 SFDVKD. V shed 7 bases, J shed 7 bases, and the junction held 7 bases outside the gene matches. The CDR3 length is 13 residues. Here the CDR3 reads CATSGGTGREQYF. The CDR3 nucleotides read TGTGCCACCAGCGGCGGGACAGGGCGAGAGCAGTACTTC.

The chain is built from TRBV7-3 and TRBJ2-1; 8 nucleotides align to TRBD2. The CDR3 consists of 16 residues. CDR1 is SGHTA and CDR2 is FQGTGA in the germline V gene. V was clipped by 5 bases and J by 5 bases; unmatched bases: 11. In DNA, the CDR3 is TGTGCCAGCAGCCCCTCTACGGGGGGGCCCAACAATGAGCAGTTCTTC. This encodes CASSPSTGGPNNEQFF.

The chain links TRBV9 to TRBJ2-7, with TRBD1 matching 9 bases. After removal of 7 bases from V and 5 bases from J, the junction contained 7 bases not matched to a gene. This CDR3 spans 13 amino acids. Germline V gives CDR1 SGDLS, CDR2 YYNGEE. CDR3 sequence reads: CASGTGKADEQYF. CDR3 sequence (DNA): TGTGCCAGCGGGACAGGGAAGGCGGACGAGCAGTACTTC.